This T cell receptor beta chain was retrieved from a study of cytomegalovirus exposure and HLA in healthy donors. Findings and caveats of the study: In a later analysis, HLA-associated beta chains showed higher expansion and lower generation probabilities than comparable chains. TCR association rates varied by HLA locus in a later analysis, with DRB1 highest and HLA-C lowest.

The CDR3 consists of 14 residues. Trimming took 4 bases from V and 4 from J; bases not matched to a gene: 4. The V gene's germline CDR1 is SGHNT and CDR2 YYREEE (reference sequence). This clone was observed a handful of times. Its antigen is unidentified. The PCR contained 60 Vbeta and 13 Jbeta primers. Method: immunoSEQ multiplex PCR; TCRdb's copy keeps in-frame clones and lacks some. This sample has 100,000 to 150,000 clones, with over 9.5% found just once. The genes are TRBV5-4 and TRBJ1-4; 7 nucleotides match TRBD1. This sequence was found in a woman aged 18-29 years in good health and CMV-seropositive. The specimen sequenced was PBMCs. CDR3 nucleotide sequence: TGTGCCAGCAGCCCGGGACAGTTTAATGAAAAACTGTTTTTT. This sequence encodes CASSPGQFNEKLFF.